The 21 T cell receptor beta chains listed next were all sequenced from one sample in a study of T-cell memory formation after mild COVID-19. TCRdb recomputed calls from the 5' RACE reads with MiXCR, one row per CDR3 protein. The sample lists just over 50,000 distinct CDR3 sequences; over 8.5% were seen once. Specimen: PBMCs or a T cell subset sorted from them (not recorded which). The receptors stem from an adult woman who had mild COVID-19 (a few samples of this study predate the infection). Cell type and time point are not known.

This clonotype has a count of ten or more. V usage is TRBV7-3 and J usage is TRBJ1-3; tentatively, D is TRBD1 (5 bases). There are 15 residues in the CDR3. The V end was cut by 3 bases, the J end by 2 bases, with 11 bases between. Germline assignment: CDR1 SGHTA and CDR2 FQGTGA. Here the CDR3 DNA reads TGTGCCAGCAGCTTGCTCGGGACGGCTGGAAACACCATATATTTT. Residues: CASSLLGTAGNTIYF. Using reference TRBV7-3 and TRBJ1-3 for the parts outside the CDR3, the full variable domain is GAGVSQTPSNKVTEKGKYVELRCDPISGHTALYWYRQSLGQGPEFLIYFQGTGAADDSGLPNDRFFAVRPEGSVSTLKIQRTERGDSAVYLCASSLLGTAGNTIYFGEGSWLTVV.

This clonotype was recorded a few times. The V gene is TRBV7-9, the J gene TRBJ2-7; D gene ambiguous. This CDR3 is built from 12 residues. Germline V lookup: CDR1 SEHNR, CDR2 FQNEAQ (reference sequence). V lost 5 bases and J lost 4, with 9 bases in between. CDR3 amino acids: CASSPGYYEQYF. DNA for the CDR3: TGTGCCAGCAGCCCCGGCTATTACGAGCAGTACTTC. Combining the CDR3 with reference TRBV7-9 and TRBJ2-7 gives the whole variable domain DTGVSQNPRHKITKRGQNVTFRCDPISEHNRLYWYRQTLGQGPEFLTYFQNEAQLEKSRLLSDRFSAERPKGSFSTLEIQRTEQGDSAMYLCASSPGYYEQYFGPGTRLTVT.

This clonotype was counted between two and nine times. The CDR3 spells CASSQISFSGNTIYF. The CDR3 DNA follows: TGTGCCAGCAGCCAAATAAGTTTCTCTGGAAACACCATATATTTT. The chain employs TRBV7-9 and TRBJ1-3; no clear D gene. Between the trimmed V and J ends, which lost 5 bases and 0 bases, there was a span of 11 bases. This CDR3 is 15 amino acids long. Germline lookup yields CDR1 SEHNR and CDR2 FQNEAQ (reference sequence).

This clonotype has at least ten counts. The rearrangement uses TRBV6-6 and TRBJ2-3; 7 bases are shared with TRBD1. With 6 bases clipped from V and 2 bases from J, the junction kept 5 bases outside the gene matches. CDR1 and CDR2 (germline): MNHNY, SVGAGI (reference sequence). This CDR3 is built from 14 residues. The CDR3 DNA follows: TGTGCCAGCAGGCGACAGGGCCTCACAGATACGCAGTATTTT. Its translation: CASRRQGLTDTQYF.

This clonotype was counted many times. The V call is TRBV6-5, the J call TRBJ2-3; no firm D call. CDR3 length equals 11 residues. V dropped 6 bases and J dropped 8 bases, with 9 bases sitting between them. Germline V gene data show CDR1 as MNHEY and CDR2 as SVGAGI. The CDR3 reads CASRDGGTQYF. The CDR3 DNA is TGTGCCAGCAGGGACGGTGGTACGCAGTATTTT.

Many counts were recorded for this clonotype. The V and J genes are TRBV20-1 and TRBJ2-7; TRBD2 agrees at 10 bases. This CDR3 spans 15 amino acids. CDR1 DFQATT and CDR2 SNEGSKA come from the germline V gene (reference sequence). Trimming cost V 3 bases and J 7 bases; bases outside gene matches: 12. For the CDR3, the DNA is TGCAGTGCTAGTAGCCCCGGGCTAGCGGGAGAGGAGCAGTACTTC. It is translated as CSASSPGLAGEEQYF.

This clonotype has just a few counts. The J gene is TRBJ2-2, the V gene TRBV20-1; perhaps D is TRBD1 or TRBD2 (6 bases each). The CDR3 totals 16 residues. V gave up 5 bases and J gave up 3 bases, with 19 bases separating them. The germline V gene has CDR1 DFQATT and CDR2 SNEGSKA (reference sequence). The CDR3 is CSAPRTGGADTGELFF. The DNA for the CDR3 is TGCAGTGCTCCCAGGACCGGGGGCGCGGACACCGGGGAGCTGTTTTTT.

This clonotype has a count of ten or more. The chain couples TRBV20-1 to TRBJ1-5; possible D gene TRBD1, 6 bases. The CDR3 contains 14 residues. The V and J ends lost 5 bases and 3 bases respectively, with 14 bases between them. CDR1 is DFQATT and CDR2 is SNEGSKA in the germline V gene (reference sequence). The CDR3 loop reads CSAGGGAANQPQHF. Here the CDR3 DNA reads TGCAGTGCTGGTGGGGGGGCGGCCAATCAGCCCCAGCATTTT.

This clonotype was detected a few times. The chain uses TRBV18 and TRBJ1-2; D ambiguous. The CDR3 loop spans 13 amino acids. The V end was cut by 6 bases, the J end by 9 bases, with 17 bases between. The V gene's germline CDR1 is KGHSH and CDR2 LQKENI. The DNA for the CDR3 is TGTGCCAGCTCTCAGGACGGTGGACTCAGCTACACCTTC. Its protein product is CASSQDGGLSYTF.

This clonotype was picked up a small number of times. The J gene is TRBJ1-1, the V gene TRBV12-3 or TRBV12-4; D is unresolved. This CDR3 is built from 15 residues. Trimming left V 3 bases short and J 4 bases short, with 15 bases between. CDR3 sequence reads: CASSFTPSSATEAFF. As DNA, the CDR3 is TGTGCCAGCAGTTTTACGCCCAGCTCGGCCACTGAAGCTTTCTTT.

This clonotype has only a few counts. CDR3 in DNA: TGTGCCAGCTCAACGACAGGGGGCTCCTACGAGCAGTACTTC. This encodes CASSTTGGSYEQYF. The chain is built from TRBV18 and TRBJ2-7, with 9 bases identical to TRBD1. V shed 5 bases and J 0 bases; nucleotides not matched to a gene: 2. The CDR3 sequence is 14 residues long. CDR1 KGHSH and CDR2 LQKENI come from the germline V gene.

At least ten counts were recorded for this clonotype. This chain joins TRBV18 and TRBJ2-1; the D gene is possibly TRBD1 (6 bases). This CDR3 has 17 amino acids. V dropped 0 bases and J dropped 0 bases, with 12 bases sitting between them. The germline gives CDR1 KGHSH, CDR2 LQKENI. The DNA for the CDR3 is TGTGCCAGCTCACCACCGAATCAGGGGAGCTCCTACAATGAGCAGTTCTTC. Translating gives CASSPPNQGSSYNEQFF.

This clonotype was observed a few times. The chain uses TRBV12-3 or TRBV12-4 and TRBJ2-7; 10 bases agree with TRBD1. After removal of 6 bases from V and 2 bases from J, the junction contained 7 bases not matched to a gene. This CDR3 has 15 amino acids. The CDR3 reads CASRPMTGGPYEQYF. CDR3 bases: TGTGCCAGCAGACCAATGACAGGGGGCCCCTACGAGCAGTACTTC.

The CDR3 DNA sequence: TGTGCCTGGAAGGTCAAGGGATACTACGAGCAGTACTTC. It codes for CAWKVKGYYEQYF. V is TRBV30 and J is TRBJ2-7; D is unresolved. V was trimmed by 4 bases and J by 3 bases, leaving 13 bases between them. Looked up from germline, CDR1 is GTSNPN and CDR2 is SVGIG (reference sequence). The CDR3 has 13 amino acids. The variable domain in full, completed from reference TRBV30 and TRBJ2-7, reads SQTIHQWPATLVQPVGSPLSLECTVEGTSNPNLYWYRQAAGRGLQLLFYSVGIGQISSEVPQNLSASRPQDRQFILSSKKLLLSDSGFYLCAWKVKGYYEQYFGPGTRLTVT.

This clonotype was seen only a few times. The chain is built from TRBV7-9 and TRBJ2-1, with no clear D. V was pared by 0 bases and J by 6 bases, with 9 bases between. Germline V lookup: CDR1 SEHNR, CDR2 FQNEAQ (reference sequence). This CDR3 spans 14 amino acids. The CDR3 sequence: CASSLASIINEQFF. In DNA form, the CDR3 reads TGTGCCAGCAGCTTAGCGTCTATCATCAATGAGCAGTTCTTC.

The gene calls are TRBV20-1 and TRBJ2-7, with TRBD2 matching over 7 bases. The CDR3 is made up of 13 amino acids. Germline assignment: CDR1 DFQATT and CDR2 SNEGSKA (reference sequence). Trimming at V came to 5 bases and at J to 3 bases, leaving 7 bases not matched to a gene. The CDR3 DNA is TGCAGTGCTGACGGGGGGAAGAGCTACGAGCAGTACTTC. Translating gives CSADGGKSYEQYF.

The table lists this clonotype with many counts. V usage is TRBV4-2 and J usage is TRBJ2-1; 9 bases map to TRBD2. The CDR3 is 18 residues long. V was pared by 0 bases and J by 7 bases, with 13 bases of the junction left unmatched. Per the germline V gene, CDR1 is LGHNA and CDR2 is YNFKEQ. The chain's CDR3 is CASSQEIMAGGLLNEQFF. DNA of the CDR3: TGTGCCAGCAGCCAAGAAATCATGGCGGGGGGGCTCTTGAATGAGCAGTTCTTC.

The sample holds a few counts of this clonotype. V gene TRBV7-9 combines with J gene TRBJ2-3; D is unresolved. V gave up 2 bases and J gave up 5 bases, with 8 bases separating them. The CDR3 is made up of 13 amino acids. Germline V lookup: CDR1 SEHNR, CDR2 FQNEAQ (reference sequence). CDR3 region: CASSLPGGDTQYF. The CDR3 region has the DNA TGTGCCAGCAGCTTACCGGGTGGAGATACGCAGTATTTT.

The sample holds many counts of this clonotype. The chain uses TRBV7-2 and TRBJ1-2; no clear D gene. Germline V gives CDR1 SGHTA, CDR2 FQGNSA. V lost 3 bases and J 8 bases, leaving 13 bases between the germline ends. CDR3 length: 13 residues. CDR3 bases: TGTGCCAGCAGCTTCCCCGGGGTGAGGGGCTACACCTTC. Translation gives CASSFPGVRGYTF.

This clonotype was observed at least ten times. J is TRBJ2-3 and V is TRBV29-1, with 10 bases aligning to TRBD2. V lost 6 bases, J lost 4 bases, and 7 bases stayed unmatched. Germline CDR1 and CDR2: SQVTM and ANQGSEA. The CDR3 spans 14 residues. Here the CDR3 reads CSVIAGGAADTQYF. CDR3 sequence (DNA): TGCAGCGTGATAGCGGGAGGTGCGGCAGATACGCAGTATTTT.

This clonotype has just a few counts. The chain is built from TRBV6-6 and TRBJ1-1; no definite D call. CDR1 and CDR2 from the germline V gene are MNHNY and SVGAGI (reference sequence). This CDR3 spans 12 amino acids. The V and J ends lost 4 bases and 2 bases respectively, with 5 bases between them. The DNA for the CDR3 is TGTGCCAGCAGTTTCTTAAACACTGAAGCTTTCTTT. Amino acids: CASSFLNTEAFF.